This T cell receptor beta chain was documented in a study of blood T cell repertoires in COVID-19 (TCRdb year 2020). Regarding the study in general: Collaborator samples came from the United States, Italy and Spain and covered acute and convalescent phases of COVID-19. The prospective study material was composed of cDNA or gDNA derived from T cells, B-cell-depleted T cells, or PBMCs. Nearly every sample came with metadata listing a de-identified subject ID, COVID-19 status, age in years and sex. The repertoires were made available in a free public database intended to serve as a resource for research on the immune response to SARS-CoV-2. The dataset comprised deeply sampled blood TCRbeta repertoires from subjects exposed to, actively infected with, or recovered from COVID-19. Samples came from the ongoing ImmuneRACE study (first 160 participants) plus 1,254 subjects from 6 global collaborators. Where available, HLA class I and class II types were obtained from metadata supplied by the sample provider rather than from assay-based typing.

The CDR3, from cysteine to phenylalanine, totals 16 residues. The retained sequence is limited to the CDR3, 48 bases, with the frame set at the first base. The germline V and J ends show losses of 4 bases and 10 bases respectively, and no gene match explains 12 bases of the junction. In the germline V gene (reference sequence), CDR1 corresponds to LNHDA and CDR2 to SQIVND. The paper as a whole reports these results and caveats: The quantity of clinical and demographic metadata differed by source and by participant and was supplied without curation.

Of note for this clone: No cognate antigen has been identified for it. The input lacks base qualities; no much larger clone sits a single base away.

TCRbeta CDR3 regions were amplified from genomic DNA using the immunoSEQ Assay, a bias-controlled multiplex PCR. The authors' analysis ran thus. Within the assay, amplification of reference gene primers was used to estimate how many nucleated cells each sample contained. Sequence reads were collapsed and filtered to measure the absolute abundance of every unique TCRbeta CDR3 rearrangement. For each sample, productive Simpson clonality was calculated as the square root of Simpson's diversity index over productive rearrangements. The immuneACCESS repertoire file appears here via TCRdb, limited to in-frame rearrangements. These files lack a portion of the clones; in checked studies, under half of the deficit traces to unresolved V genes, and the cause of the others is not known. From that table come the V and J calls and clone size; the DNA was used to work out D and trimming. Counted in this sample were approximately 200,000 clones; around 87% of them appeared once. The ten largest clones capture about 2.3% of the sample.

Participants in the prospective study were enrolled through a virtual design, were aged about 18 to 90 years, and lived in roughly 24 United States geographic areas. To assign participants to cohorts, the prospective study relied on clinical history that participants themselves reported in a screening survey and a study questionnaire. ImmuneRACE Cohort 3 recovered participants were defined by two consecutive negative NP/OP PCR tests, healthcare professional clearance, or symptom resolution. Mobile phlebotomists in the prospective study collected whole blood, serum and a nasopharyngeal or oropharyngeal swab from every participant. Participants in the prospective study had the option to provide additional blood draws and questionnaires over a 2-month period. Before DNA extraction, prospective study blood samples were shipped either frozen or at room temperature.

This sequence uses TRBV19 and TRBJ1-4; TRBD1 aligns with 10 central bases. The sequencing input was PBMCs or T cells enriched from blood (not recorded which). This TCR came from a woman aged 25 to 39 who had recovered from COVID-19. The CDR3 is CASSTFVTGGSGKLFF. In nucleotides, the sequence is TGTGCCAGTAGTACCTTCGTGACAGGGGGCTCTGGAAAACTGTTTTTT.